The clone carrying this TCR beta chain was counted a few times. Its antigen is still unknown. This sample stems from a study of T cell repertoires in cytomegalovirus infection. As for the study in general: Indications came from public TCR beta signatures; they pointed to CMV infection and to a matching HLA type.

This CDR3 region has 14 residues. The germline CDR1 and CDR2 sequences are LGHDT and YNNKEL (reference sequence). V shed 4 bases and J shed 3 bases, with 10 bases lying between them. Findings and limits, study-wide: It was HLA-C-restricted CMV-specific TCR beta clonotypes that dominated the response ex vivo. The cumulative frequency of public TCR beta families identified carriers of CMV plus the relevant HLA.

TCRdb recomputed calls from the reads with MiXCR, one row per CDR3 protein. The table includes about 300,000 distinct CDR3 sequences, around 10% detected once. The rearrangement links TRBV3-1 to TRBJ2-4; D might be TRBD2 (7 bases). This receptor was obtained from a human donor in good health (CMV status not recorded). Some clones in this sample may be carry-over from other donors' samples. Sample: PBMCs. CDR3: CASSLGGDKNIQYF. The CDR3 coding sequence is TGTGCCAGCAGCCTAGGGGGGGACAAAAACATTCAGTACTTC.